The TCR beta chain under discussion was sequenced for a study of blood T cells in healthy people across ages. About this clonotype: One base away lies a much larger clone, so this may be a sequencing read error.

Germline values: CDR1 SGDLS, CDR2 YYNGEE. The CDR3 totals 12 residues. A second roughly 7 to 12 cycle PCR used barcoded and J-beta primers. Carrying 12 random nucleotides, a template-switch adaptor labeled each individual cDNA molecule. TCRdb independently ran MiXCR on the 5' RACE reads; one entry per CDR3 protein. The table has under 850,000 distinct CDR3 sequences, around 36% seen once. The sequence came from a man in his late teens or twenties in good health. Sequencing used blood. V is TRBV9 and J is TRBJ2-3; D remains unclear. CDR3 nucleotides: TGTGCCGGCAGCGAACTCTGGGGTACGCAGTATTTT. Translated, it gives CAGSELWGTQYF.